One and the same sample provided the 9 T cell receptor beta chains below, sequenced in a study of Ad26.COV2.S vaccination and SARS-CoV-2 variants. Data came from immunoSEQ multiplex PCR; TCRdb stores just in-frame clones and leaves some out. The sample consists of fewer than 500,000 clones, 89% of them appearing once. Sample treatment: 19 received Ad26.COV2.S at low or high dose, single or two shots; about 5 received placebo; per-sample allocation not given. Day 63 after the first vaccine or placebo injection was the time point for sampling. The sample here was peripheral blood, taken in a trial of Ad26.COV2.S vaccine versus placebo. These receptor sequences come from a person between 18 and 60 years old who received the Ad26.COV2.S COVID-19 vaccine or a placebo.

The gene calls are TRBV30 and TRBJ2-5; D possibly corresponds to TRBD1 (5 bases). Germline lookup yields CDR1 GTSNPN and CDR2 SVGIG (reference sequence). This CDR3 is 12 amino acids long. The V end lost 1 base, the J end lost 5 bases, and 8 bases lay between the germline ends. CDR3 in amino acids: CAWSEGLETQYF. DNA of the CDR3: TGTGCCTGGAGTGAGGGGCTGGAGACCCAGTACTTC.

The V and J genes are TRBV7-2 and TRBJ1-1, with D hard to call. Deletions cut 3 bases from V and 5 bases from J, with 10 bases between. CDR1 is SGHTA and CDR2 is FQGNSA in the germline V gene. This CDR3 has 13 amino acids. The CDR3 coding sequence is TGTGCCAGCAGCTTTAAGCGTGGGACTGAAGCTTTCTTT. It yields the protein CASSFKRGTEAFF.

The chain has TRBV27 and TRBJ2-1; D remains ambiguous. With 8 bases removed from V and 0 bases from J, the gap between germline ends came to 11 bases. Germline assignment: CDR1 MNHEY and CDR2 SMNVEV (reference sequence). CDR3 length: 14 amino acids. The DNA of the CDR3 is TGTGCCAGCGCCCGCCTTAGCTCCTACAATGAGCAGTTCTTC. The encoded protein is CASARLSSYNEQFF.

As concerns this clone: Other DNA sequences in this sample translate to the same CDR3. V usage is TRBV18 and J usage is TRBJ1-6; no definite D call. V was clipped by 6 bases and J by 5 bases, with 8 bases between them. This CDR3 contains 13 residues. CDR1 and CDR2 (germline): KGHSH, LQKENI. The chain's CDR3 is CASSTGDNSPLHF. Here the CDR3 DNA reads TGTGCCAGCTCGACCGGGGATAATTCACCCCTCCACTTT.

The J gene is TRBJ2-3, the V gene TRBV7-2; the match to TRBD1 covers 10 bases. The CDR3 consists of 14 residues. V shed 7 bases and J 8 bases; nucleotides not matched to a gene: 9. Germline-derived CDR1 and CDR2 are SGHTA and FQGNSA. In nucleotides, the CDR3 is TGTGCCAGCAATATGGGCTGGGACAGGGGTACGCAGTATTTT. Translation: CASNMGWDRGTQYF. Variable domain in full (rest from reference TRBV7-2 and TRBJ2-3): GAGVSQSPSNKVTEKGKDVELRCDPISGHTALYWYRQSLGQGLEFLIYFQGNSAPDKSGLPSDRFSAERTGGSVSTLTIQRTQQEDSAVYLCASNMGWDRGTQYFGPGTRLTVL.

The sample holds one count of this clone. The chain couples TRBV9 to TRBJ2-3; tentative D call: TRBD2 (5 bases). The germline V and J ends were trimmed by 2 bases and 0 bases, with 16 bases remaining between them. The germline V gene has CDR1 SGDLS and CDR2 YYNGEE. This CDR3 is built from 17 residues. The CDR3 nucleotides are TGTGCCAGCAGCGTGTGGAGCGGCCCCGGGAGCACAGATACGCAGTATTTT. Amino acid sequence: CASSVWSGPGSTDTQYF.

The rearrangement joins TRBV5-1 to TRBJ2-3, with 9 bases matching TRBD1. Germline CDR1 SGHRS, CDR2 YFSETQ. V trimming: 3 bases; J trimming: 0 bases; junction bases outside the gene matches: 11. The CDR3 runs 18 residues. The CDR3 sequence: CASSWDRAGRSSTDTQYF. The CDR3 DNA reads as TGCGCCAGCAGCTGGGACAGGGCGGGGCGGTCTAGCACAGATACGCAGTATTTT.

Concerning this clone itself: The same CDR3 also results from other DNA sequences found in this sample. V gene TRBV9 combines with J gene TRBJ1-1; D is unresolved. Per the germline V gene, CDR1 is SGDLS and CDR2 is YYNGEE. The CDR3 totals 13 residues. With 0 bases removed from V and 1 base from J, the gap between germline ends came to 4 bases. The DNA of the CDR3 is TGTGCCAGCAGCGTAGGAAGGAACACTGAAGCTTTCTTT. Its translation is CASSVGRNTEAFF. Using reference TRBV9 and TRBJ1-1 for the parts outside the CDR3, the full variable domain is DSGVTQTPKHLITATGQRVTLRCSPRSGDLSVYWYQQSLDQGLQFLIQYYNGEERAKGNILERFSAQQFPDLHSELNLSSLELGDSALYFCASSVGRNTEAFFGQGTRLTVV.

The gene calls are TRBV6-2 or TRBV6-3 and TRBJ1-5, with TRBD1 identical over 9 bases. V lost 2 bases, J lost 1 base, and 9 bases stayed unmatched. Germline CDR1 and CDR2: MNHEY and SVGEGT. CDR3 size: 18 residues. CDR3 loop: CASSYATGGWYSNQPQHF. CDR3 bases: TGTGCCAGCAGTTACGCTACAGGGGGCTGGTACAGCAATCAGCCCCAGCATTTT.